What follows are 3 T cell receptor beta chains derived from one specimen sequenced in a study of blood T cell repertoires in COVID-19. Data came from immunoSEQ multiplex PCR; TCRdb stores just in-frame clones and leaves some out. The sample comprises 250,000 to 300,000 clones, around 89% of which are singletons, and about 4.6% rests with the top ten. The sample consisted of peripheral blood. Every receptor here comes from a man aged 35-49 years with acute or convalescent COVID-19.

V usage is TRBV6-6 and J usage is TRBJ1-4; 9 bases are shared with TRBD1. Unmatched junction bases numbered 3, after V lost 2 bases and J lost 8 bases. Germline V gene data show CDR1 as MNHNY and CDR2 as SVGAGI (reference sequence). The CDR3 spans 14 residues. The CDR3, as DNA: TGTGCCAGCAGTTACAGGGACAGGGAAGAAAAACTGTTTTTT. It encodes CASSYRDREEKLFF.

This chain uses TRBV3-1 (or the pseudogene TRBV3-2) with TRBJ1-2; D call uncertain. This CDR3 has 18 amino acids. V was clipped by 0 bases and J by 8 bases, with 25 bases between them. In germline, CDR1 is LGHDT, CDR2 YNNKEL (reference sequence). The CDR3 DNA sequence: TGTGCCAGCAGCCAAGATTTCCTCGGCAGGCTACTTGTCCCCGGCTACACCTTC. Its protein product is CASSQDFLGRLLVPGYTF.

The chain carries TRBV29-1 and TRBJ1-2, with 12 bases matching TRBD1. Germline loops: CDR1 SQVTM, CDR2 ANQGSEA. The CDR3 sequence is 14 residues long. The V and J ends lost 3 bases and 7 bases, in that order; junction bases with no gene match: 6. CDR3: CSVDTGTGGRGYTF. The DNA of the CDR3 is TGCAGCGTTGATACCGGGACAGGGGGCCGTGGCTACACCTTC. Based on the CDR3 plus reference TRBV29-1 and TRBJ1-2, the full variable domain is SAVISQKPSRDICQRGTSLTIQCQVDSQVTMMFWYRQQPGQSLTLIATANQGSEATYESGFVIDKFPISRPNLTFSTLTVSNMSPEDSSIYLCSVDTGTGGRGYTFGSGTRLTVV.